The rows below give T cell receptor beta chains drawn from one sample of a study of shared clonotypes between healthy human individuals. Profiling relied on immunoSEQ multiplex PCR, and the TCRdb table lists in-frame clones only, not all of them. The repertoire consists of roughly 2.6 million clones, with about 92% occurring once and the leading ten covering 0.13% to 0.15%. The source material was naive CD4+ T cells sorted from blood. All receptors come from a man aged 18 to 29 in good health. CDR3s include the opening cysteine and the closing phenylalanine or tryptophan. D genes are given only for firm matches. Clone size, where shown, is once, few, many, or a class for clones that have expanded.

.	15	once	TRBV5-1	TRBJ2-2	CASSFRTGGTGELFF	TGCGCCAGCAGCTTCCGAACAGGTGGCACCGGGGAGCTGTTTTTT
.	14	.	TRBV5-1	TRBJ1-2	CASSADNYNYGYTF	TGCGCCAGCAGCGCCGACAATTATAACTATGGCTACACCTTC
.	15	.	TRBV18	TRBJ2-1	CASSPPGRGGNEQFF	TGTGCCAGCTCACCTCCGGGTCGGGGTGGCAATGAGCAGTTCTTC
.	15	.	TRBV27	TRBJ1-6	CASSLPGGAASPLHF	TGTGCCAGCAGTCTCCCAGGCGGGGCGGCTTCACCCCTCCACTTT
TRBD2	15	.	TRBV10-3	TRBJ2-7	CAISSVAGGPGEQYF	TGTGCCATCAGTTCTGTAGCGGGGGGGCCCGGGGAGCAGTACTTC
.	15	.	TRBV5-1	TRBJ2-7	CASSLGSTTSYEQYF	TGCGCCAGCAGCTTGGGGAGTACGACCTCCTACGAGCAGTACTTC
.	15	.	TRBV11-2	TRBJ2-6	CASSTIGSGANVLTF	TGTGCCAGCAGCACAATAGGGTCTGGGGCCAACGTCCTGACTTTC
.	14	few	TRBV6-1	TRBJ1-5	CASRGLGDGQPQHF	TGTGCCAGCAGGGGTTTAGGGGACGGTCAGCCCCAGCATTTT
TRBD2	14	.	TRBV2	TRBJ2-3	CASRSRLASDTQYF	TGTGCCAGCAGATCCCGACTAGCCTCAGATACGCAGTATTTT
TRBD1	14	.	TRBV5-1	TRBJ2-7	CASSIGQVSYEQYF	TGCGCCAGCAGCATAGGACAGGTCTCCTACGAGCAGTACTTC
TRBD1	15	.	TRBV7-9	TRBJ1-6	CASSSRDRDNSPLHF	TGTGCCAGCAGCTCCCGGGACAGGGATAATTCACCCCTCCACTTT
TRBD1	14	.	TRBV19	TRBJ2-7	CASSTTGASYEQYF	TGTGCCAGTAGTACGACAGGGGCAAGCTACGAGCAGTACTTC
.	13	few	TRBV18	TRBJ1-3	CASSSDSGNTIYF	TGTGCCAGCTCATCGGACTCTGGAAACACCATATATTTT
.	15	.	TRBV6-1	TRBJ2-7	CASSEGETGFYEQYF	TGTGCCAGCAGTGAAGGTGAAACAGGGTTTTACGAGCAGTACTTC
TRBD1	15	.	TRBV18	TRBJ2-7	CASSRDRGPSDEQYF	TGTGCCAGCTCAAGAGACAGGGGGCCTTCCGACGAGCAGTACTTC
TRBD1	17	.	TRBV18	TRBJ2-7	CASSLMTSGTGRFEQYF	TGTGCCAGCTCGCTCATGACGTCCGGGACAGGGCGCTTCGAGCAGTACTTC
TRBD1	16	.	TRBV18	TRBJ2-7	CASSSAGQGNVYEQYF	TGTGCCAGCTCAAGCGCGGGACAGGGGAATGTTTACGAGCAGTACTTC
.	11	.	TRBV10-1	TRBJ1-1	CASSLDTEAFF	TGCGCCAGCAGTTTGGACACTGAAGCTTTCTTT
.	14	.	TRBV5-1	TRBJ2-7	CASSLWGSSYEQYF	TGCGCCAGCAGCTTATGGGGAAGCTCCTACGAGCAGTACTTC
.	13	.	TRBV23-1	TRBJ1-2	CASSQGKFYGYTF	TGCGCCAGCAGTCAAGGCAAGTTCTATGGCTACACCTTC
.	13	.	TRBV6-1	TRBJ2-7	CASSEARGYEQYF	TGTGCCAGCAGTGAAGCGCGGGGTTACGAGCAGTACTTC
.	15	.	TRBV5-1	TRBJ2-3	CASSWGGAGLDTQYF	TGCGCCAGCAGCTGGGGGGGCGCAGGTTTAGATACGCAGTATTTT
TRBD1	14	.	TRBV5-4	TRBJ2-7	CASSSQGSSYEQYF	TGTGCCAGCAGTTCACAGGGGAGCTCCTACGAGCAGTACTTC